These 18 T cell receptor beta chains came from one sample sequenced in a study of monozygotic twins with inflammatory bowel disease. TCRdb reworked the 5' RACE reads into one entry per CDR3 protein, no DNA. This sample's table has about 330,000 distinct CDR3 sequences. Sequenced: blood. The origin of the receptors is a human donor with ulcerative colitis or Crohn's disease, or a healthy co-twin of an affected twin (not recorded which).

The chain carries TRBV20-1 and TRBJ2-1; TCRdb outputs TRBD1, but without DNA this stays unchecked. The germline V gene encodes CDR1 DFQATT and CDR2 SNEGSKA (reference sequence). This CDR3 is 12 amino acids long. This CDR3 is CSSRGESNEQFF.

The rearrangement joins TRBV29-1 to TRBJ1-2; TCRdb outputs TRBD1, but without DNA this stays unchecked. Germline CDR1 reads SQVTM; CDR2 reads ANQGSEA. This CDR3 is built from 11 residues. This CDR3 is CSVAQGDGYTF.

The chain carries TRBV28 and TRBJ2-7. Per germline, CDR1 MDHEN and CDR2 SYDVKM. There are 13 residues in the CDR3. CDR3 amino acids: CASSLMDSYEQYF.

The chain uses TRBV7-2 and TRBJ1-3. This CDR3 contains 12 residues. Germline V gene data show CDR1 as SGHTA and CDR2 as FQGNSA. CDR3 residues: CASSSRGNTIYF.

This chain uses TRBV4-3 with TRBJ1-1; the D call from TCRdb, TRBD1, cannot be confirmed without DNA. CDR3 length: 14 residues. Germline values: CDR1 LGHNA, CDR2 YSLEER. The CDR3 sequence: CASSQRIRANGAFF.

This chain joins TRBV4-2 and TRBJ1-3; the TCRdb call, TRBD1, lacks DNA for checking. The CDR3 spans 16 residues. Per the germline V gene, CDR1 is LGHNA and CDR2 is YNFKEQ. This CDR3 reads CASSQPPGGSGNTIYF.

The chain has TRBV12-3 or TRBV12-4 and TRBJ2-7; the TCRdb call, TRBD1, lacks DNA for checking. The CDR3 is 13 residues long. CDR3: CASSGGQVYEQYF.

V usage is TRBV5-5 and J usage is TRBJ1-2; TCRdb proposes TRBD1, but this gene call is untestable without DNA. Germline V gene lookup returns CDR1 SGHKS and CDR2 YYEKEE (reference sequence). The CDR3 extends over 14 amino acids. This chain's CDR3 is CASSVTGGSYGYTF. Using reference TRBV5-5 and TRBJ1-2 for the parts outside the CDR3, the full variable domain is DAGVTQSPTHLIKTRGQQVTLRCSPISGHKSVSWYQQVLGQGPQFIFQYYEKEERGRGNFPDRFSARQFPNYSSELNVNALLLGDSALYLCASSVTGGSYGYTFGSGTRLTVV.

CDR3 sequence reads: CASSPDLAGGTYEQYF. The chain employs TRBV5-1 and TRBJ2-7; TCRdb selects TRBD2, and the lack of DNA leaves this call unchecked. Germline values: CDR1 SGHRS, CDR2 YFSETQ. This CDR3 is built from 16 residues.

This rearrangement joins TRBV12-3 or TRBV12-4 to TRBJ2-7; TCRdb names TRBD1, which stays unverified in the absence of DNA. This CDR3 has 13 amino acids. CDR3 sequence: CATQGTGDYEQYF.

The chain combines TRBV5-5 with TRBJ1-6; absent DNA, TCRdb's TRBD1 call cannot be checked. The CDR3 loop spans 14 amino acids. Germline CDR1 SGHKS, CDR2 YYEKEE (reference sequence). The CDR3 spells CASSLRQLDSPLHF.

The rearrangement links TRBV5-1 to TRBJ2-1; TCRdb's assignment of TRBD1 cannot be checked, as there is no DNA. The CDR3 consists of 15 residues. The germline CDR1 and CDR2 sequences are SGHRS and YFSETQ. CDR3 sequence: CASTPGGSSYNEQFF.

The V and J genes are TRBV20-1 and TRBJ2-7; the TCRdb call, TRBD1, lacks DNA for checking. This CDR3 is built from 16 residues. Germline assignment: CDR1 DFQATT and CDR2 SNEGSKA (reference sequence). The CDR3 sequence: CSAAGGAGFPSYEQYF.

The chain combines TRBV30 with TRBJ2-7. Germline V gene sequence: CDR1 GTSNPN, CDR2 SVGIG (reference sequence). This CDR3 region has 14 residues. The CDR3 protein is CAWSRTGRSYEQYF.

This chain links TRBV2 with TRBJ1-5. Germline loops: CDR1 SNHLY, CDR2 FYNNEI. This CDR3 has 15 residues. The CDR3 sequence: CASSPDLLSNQPQHF.

The chain joins TRBV6-2 or TRBV6-3 to TRBJ2-4; absent DNA, TCRdb's TRBD1 call cannot be checked. In germline, CDR1 is MNHEY, CDR2 SVGEGT. The CDR3 covers 16 residues. CDR3: CASSYSIRDRVNIQYF.

V is TRBV9 and J is TRBJ1-2. The germline CDR1 and CDR2 sequences are SGDLS and YYNGEE. The length of the CDR3 is 12 residues. CDR3 sequence reads: CASSVGVSGYTF.

The CDR3 here is CSARDASGGAPYNEQFF. The chain uses TRBV20-1 and TRBJ2-1; TCRdb returns TRBD1, unconfirmable since there is no DNA. Germline-derived CDR1 and CDR2 are DFQATT and SNEGSKA (reference sequence). This CDR3 has 17 residues.